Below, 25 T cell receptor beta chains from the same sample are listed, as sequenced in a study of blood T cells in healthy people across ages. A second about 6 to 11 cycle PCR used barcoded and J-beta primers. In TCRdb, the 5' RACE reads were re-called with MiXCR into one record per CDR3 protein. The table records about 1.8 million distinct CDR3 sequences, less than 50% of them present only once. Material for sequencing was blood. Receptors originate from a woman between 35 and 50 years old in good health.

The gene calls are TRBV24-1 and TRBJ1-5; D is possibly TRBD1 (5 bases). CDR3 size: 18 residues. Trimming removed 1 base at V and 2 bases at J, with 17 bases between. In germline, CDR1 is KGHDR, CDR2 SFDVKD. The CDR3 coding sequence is TGTGCCACCAGTGATTTCGAGTTGTCCGGGGGTGGCAATCAGCCCCAGCATTTT. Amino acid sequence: CATSDFELSGGGNQPQHF.

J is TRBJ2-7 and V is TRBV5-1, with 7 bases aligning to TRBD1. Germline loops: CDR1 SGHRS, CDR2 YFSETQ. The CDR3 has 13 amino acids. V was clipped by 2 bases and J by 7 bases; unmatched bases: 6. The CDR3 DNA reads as TGCGCCAGCAGCTTACACAGGGGCAATGAGCAGTACTTC. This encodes CASSLHRGNEQYF.

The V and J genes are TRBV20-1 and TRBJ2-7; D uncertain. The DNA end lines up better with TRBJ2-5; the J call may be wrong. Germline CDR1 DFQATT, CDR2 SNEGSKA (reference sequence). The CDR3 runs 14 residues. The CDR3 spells CSASDSLETETQYF. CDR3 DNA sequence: TGCAGTGCTAGCGATTCCCTGGAAACGGAGACCCAGTACTTC.

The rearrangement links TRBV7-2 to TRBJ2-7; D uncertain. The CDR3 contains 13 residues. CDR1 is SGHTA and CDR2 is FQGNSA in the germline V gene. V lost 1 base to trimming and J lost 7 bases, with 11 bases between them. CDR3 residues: CASSLDVVHEQYF. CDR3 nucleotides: TGTGCCAGCAGCTTAGATGTAGTACATGAGCAGTACTTC.

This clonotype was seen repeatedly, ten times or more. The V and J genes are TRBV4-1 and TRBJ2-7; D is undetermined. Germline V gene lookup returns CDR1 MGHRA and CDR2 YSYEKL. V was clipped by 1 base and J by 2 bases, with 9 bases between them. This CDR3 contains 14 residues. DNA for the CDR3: TGCGCCAGCAGCCAAGCGACGGACGCCTACGAGCAGTACTTC. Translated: CASSQATDAYEQYF.

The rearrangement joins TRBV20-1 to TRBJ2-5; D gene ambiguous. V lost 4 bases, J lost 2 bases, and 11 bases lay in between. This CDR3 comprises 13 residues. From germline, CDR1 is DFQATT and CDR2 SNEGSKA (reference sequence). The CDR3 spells CSATGVDQETQYF. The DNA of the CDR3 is TGCAGTGCTACTGGGGTGGATCAAGAGACCCAGTACTTC.

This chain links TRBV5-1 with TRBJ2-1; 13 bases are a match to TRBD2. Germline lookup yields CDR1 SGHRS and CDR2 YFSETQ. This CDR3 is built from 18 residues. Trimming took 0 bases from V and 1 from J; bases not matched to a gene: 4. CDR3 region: CASSLGLAGGLSYNEQFF. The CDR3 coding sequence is TGCGCCAGCAGCTTGGGACTAGCGGGGGGTCTTTCCTACAATGAGCAGTTCTTC. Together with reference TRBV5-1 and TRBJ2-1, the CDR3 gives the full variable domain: KAGVTQTPRYLIKTRGQQVTLSCSPISGHRSVSWYQQTPGQGLQFLFEYFSETQRNKGNFPGRFSGRQFSNSRSEMNVSTLELGDSALYLCASSLGLAGGLSYNEQFFGPGTRLTVL.

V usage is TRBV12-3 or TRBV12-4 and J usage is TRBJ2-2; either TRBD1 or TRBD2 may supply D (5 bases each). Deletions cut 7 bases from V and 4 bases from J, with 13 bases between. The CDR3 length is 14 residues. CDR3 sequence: CASNPTGPTGELFF. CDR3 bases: TGTGCCAGCAACCCGACGGGGCCCACCGGGGAGCTGTTTTTT.

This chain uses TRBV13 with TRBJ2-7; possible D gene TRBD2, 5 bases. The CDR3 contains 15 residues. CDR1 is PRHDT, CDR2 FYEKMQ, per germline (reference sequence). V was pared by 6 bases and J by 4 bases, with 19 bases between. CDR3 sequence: CASRSGGLAPYEQYF. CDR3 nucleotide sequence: TGTGCCAGCAGGAGTGGTGGCCTAGCCCCGTACGAGCAGTACTTC.

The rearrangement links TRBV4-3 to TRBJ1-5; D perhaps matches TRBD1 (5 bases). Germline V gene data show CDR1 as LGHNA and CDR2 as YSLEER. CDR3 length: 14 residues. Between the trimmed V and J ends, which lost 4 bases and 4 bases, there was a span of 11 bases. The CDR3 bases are TGCGCCAGCAGCCTGGAACAGGTTAATCAGCCCCAGCATTTT. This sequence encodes CASSLEQVNQPQHF.

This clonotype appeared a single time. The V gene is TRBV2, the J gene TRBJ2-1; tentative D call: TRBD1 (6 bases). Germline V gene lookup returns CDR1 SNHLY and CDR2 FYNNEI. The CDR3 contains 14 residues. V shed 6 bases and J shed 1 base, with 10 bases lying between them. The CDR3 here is CASSTGISYNEQFF. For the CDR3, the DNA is TGTGCCAGCAGCACAGGGATATCCTACAATGAGCAGTTCTTC.

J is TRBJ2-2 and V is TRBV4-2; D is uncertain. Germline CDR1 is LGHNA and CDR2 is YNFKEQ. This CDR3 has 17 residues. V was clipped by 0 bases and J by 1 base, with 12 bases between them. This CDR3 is CASSQDSAVLNTGELFF. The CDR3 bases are TGTGCCAGCAGCCAAGACTCTGCGGTCCTGAACACCGGGGAGCTGTTTTTT.

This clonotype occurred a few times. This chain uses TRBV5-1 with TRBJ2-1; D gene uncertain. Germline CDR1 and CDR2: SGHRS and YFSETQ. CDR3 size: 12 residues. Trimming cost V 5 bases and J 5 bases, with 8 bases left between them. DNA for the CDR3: TGCGCCAGCAGTACTCATGACAATGAGCAGTTCTTC. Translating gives CASSTHDNEQFF.

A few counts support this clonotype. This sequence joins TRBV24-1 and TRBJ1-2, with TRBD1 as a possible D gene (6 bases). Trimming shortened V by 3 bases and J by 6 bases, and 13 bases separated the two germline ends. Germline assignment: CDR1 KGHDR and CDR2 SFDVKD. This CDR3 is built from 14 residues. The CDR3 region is CATSDPGRGDGYTF. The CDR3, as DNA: TGTGCCACCAGTGATCCCGGAAGGGGGGATGGCTACACCTTC.

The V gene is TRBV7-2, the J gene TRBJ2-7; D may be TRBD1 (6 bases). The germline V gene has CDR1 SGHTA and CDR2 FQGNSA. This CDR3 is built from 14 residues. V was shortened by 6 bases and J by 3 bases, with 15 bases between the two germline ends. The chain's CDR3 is CASREQGYDYEQYF. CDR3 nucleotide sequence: TGTGCCAGCAGGGAACAGGGATATGACTACGAGCAGTACTTC.

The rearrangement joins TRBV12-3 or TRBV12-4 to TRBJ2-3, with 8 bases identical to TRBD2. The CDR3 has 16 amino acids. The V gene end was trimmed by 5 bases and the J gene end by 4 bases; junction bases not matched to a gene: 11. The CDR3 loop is CASSPGLASYADTQYF. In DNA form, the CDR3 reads TGTGCCAGCAGTCCAGGACTAGCCTCGTACGCAGATACGCAGTATTTT.

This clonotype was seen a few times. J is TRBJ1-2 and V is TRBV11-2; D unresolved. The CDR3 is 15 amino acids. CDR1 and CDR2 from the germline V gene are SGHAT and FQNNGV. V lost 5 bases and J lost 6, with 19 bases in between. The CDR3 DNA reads TGTGCCAGCAGCCCCCCGCCCACCGAGAGCCATGGCTACACCTTC. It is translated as CASSPPPTESHGYTF.

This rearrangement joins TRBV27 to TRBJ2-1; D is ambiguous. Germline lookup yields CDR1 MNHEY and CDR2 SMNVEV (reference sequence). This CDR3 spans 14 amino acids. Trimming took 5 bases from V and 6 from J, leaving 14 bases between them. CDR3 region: CASSPRGIGNEQFF. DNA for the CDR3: TGTGCCAGCAGTCCCCGTGGCATTGGCAATGAGCAGTTCTTC.

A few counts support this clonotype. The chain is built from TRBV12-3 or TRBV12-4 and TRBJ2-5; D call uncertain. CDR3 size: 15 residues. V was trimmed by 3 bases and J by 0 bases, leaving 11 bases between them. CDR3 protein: CASSLRFLDQETQYF. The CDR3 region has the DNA TGTGCCAGCAGTTTGAGGTTTCTCGACCAAGAGACCCAGTACTTC.

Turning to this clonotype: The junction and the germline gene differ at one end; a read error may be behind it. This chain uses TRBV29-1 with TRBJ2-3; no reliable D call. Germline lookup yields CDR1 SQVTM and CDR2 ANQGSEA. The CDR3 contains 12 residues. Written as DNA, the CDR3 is TGCAGCGCTGAAGTAGTCACAGATACGCAGTATTTT. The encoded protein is CSAEVVTDTQYF.

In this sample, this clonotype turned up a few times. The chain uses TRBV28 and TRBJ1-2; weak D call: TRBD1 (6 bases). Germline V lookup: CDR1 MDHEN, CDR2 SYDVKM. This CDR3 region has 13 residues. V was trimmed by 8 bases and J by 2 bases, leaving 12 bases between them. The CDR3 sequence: CASQEQGNYGYTF. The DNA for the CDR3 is TGTGCCAGCCAAGAACAGGGAAACTATGGCTACACCTTC.

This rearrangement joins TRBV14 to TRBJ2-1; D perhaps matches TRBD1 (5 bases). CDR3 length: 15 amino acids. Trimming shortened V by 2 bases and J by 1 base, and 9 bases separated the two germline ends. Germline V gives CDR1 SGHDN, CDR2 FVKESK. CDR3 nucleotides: TGTGCCAGCAGCCAAATGGACACATCCTACAATGAGCAGTTCTTC. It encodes CASSQMDTSYNEQFF.

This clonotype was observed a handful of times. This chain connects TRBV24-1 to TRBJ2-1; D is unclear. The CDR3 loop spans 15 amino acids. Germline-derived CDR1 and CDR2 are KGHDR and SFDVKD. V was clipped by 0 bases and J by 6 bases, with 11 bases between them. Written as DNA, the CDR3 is TGTGCCACCAGTGATTTGGGTCCTCCCCCCAATGAGCAGTTCTTC. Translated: CATSDLGPPPNEQFF.

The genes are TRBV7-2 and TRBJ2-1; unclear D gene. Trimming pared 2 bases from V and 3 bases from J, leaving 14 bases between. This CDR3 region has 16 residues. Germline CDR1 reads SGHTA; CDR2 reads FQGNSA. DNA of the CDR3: TGTGCCAGCAGCTTAAGCAGGTCCGGTTTCTACAATGAGCAGTTCTTC. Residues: CASSLSRSGFYNEQFF.

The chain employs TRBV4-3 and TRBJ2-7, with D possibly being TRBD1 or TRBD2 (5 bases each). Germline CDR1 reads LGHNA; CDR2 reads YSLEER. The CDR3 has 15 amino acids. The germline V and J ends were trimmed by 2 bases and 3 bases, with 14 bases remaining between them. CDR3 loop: CASSQFRQGVYEQYF. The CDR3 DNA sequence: TGCGCCAGCAGCCAATTTAGGCAGGGAGTCTACGAGCAGTACTTC.